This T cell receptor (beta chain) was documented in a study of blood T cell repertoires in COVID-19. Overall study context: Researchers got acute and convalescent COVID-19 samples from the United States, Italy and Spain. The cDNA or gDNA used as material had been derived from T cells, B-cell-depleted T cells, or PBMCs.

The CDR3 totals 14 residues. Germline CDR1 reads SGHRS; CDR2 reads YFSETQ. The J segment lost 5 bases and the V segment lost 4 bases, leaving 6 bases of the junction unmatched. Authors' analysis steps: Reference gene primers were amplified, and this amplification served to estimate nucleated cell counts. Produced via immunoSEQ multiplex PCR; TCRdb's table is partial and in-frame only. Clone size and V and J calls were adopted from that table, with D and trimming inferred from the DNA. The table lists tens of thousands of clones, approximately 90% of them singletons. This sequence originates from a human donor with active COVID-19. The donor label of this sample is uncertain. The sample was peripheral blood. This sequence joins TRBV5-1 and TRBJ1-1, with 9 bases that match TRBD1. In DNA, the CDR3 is TGCGCCAGCAGCAACAGGGGGCCTGGAACTGAAGCTTTCTTT. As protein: CASSNRGPGTEAFF.